This paragraph reports one TCR beta chain. Some clones are missing from TCRdb's copy, which holds only in-frame ones; the method was immunoSEQ multiplex PCR. The sample carries approximately 160,000 clones, around 85% recorded once. These data belong to a study of blood T cell repertoires in COVID-19. Whole-study context: The cDNA or gDNA used as material had been derived from T cells, B-cell-depleted T cells, or PBMCs.

The CDR3 extends over 15 amino acids. V was trimmed by 5 bases and J by 9 bases, leaving 22 bases between them. Germline V lookup: CDR1 SGHTA, CDR2 FQGNSA. Sequences were obtained from peripheral blood. This sequence joins TRBV7-2 and TRBJ2-5, with D possibly being TRBD2 (6 bases). This receptor was identified in a man in his sixties who had recovered from COVID-19. This CDR3 is CASSPPGTAAGAQYF. DNA for the CDR3: TGTGCCAGCAGCCCCCCCGGGACTGCCGCCGGGGCCCAGTACTTC.